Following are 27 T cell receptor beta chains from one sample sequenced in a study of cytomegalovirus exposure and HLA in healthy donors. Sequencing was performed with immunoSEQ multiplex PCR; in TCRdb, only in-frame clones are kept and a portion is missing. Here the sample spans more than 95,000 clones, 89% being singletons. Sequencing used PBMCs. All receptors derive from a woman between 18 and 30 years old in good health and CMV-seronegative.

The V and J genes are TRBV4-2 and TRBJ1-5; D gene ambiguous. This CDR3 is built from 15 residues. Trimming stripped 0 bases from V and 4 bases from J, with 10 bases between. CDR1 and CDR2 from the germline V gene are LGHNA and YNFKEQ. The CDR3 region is CASSQETGLNQPQHF. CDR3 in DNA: TGTGCCAGCAGCCAAGAAACGGGGTTGAATCAGCCCCAGCATTTT.

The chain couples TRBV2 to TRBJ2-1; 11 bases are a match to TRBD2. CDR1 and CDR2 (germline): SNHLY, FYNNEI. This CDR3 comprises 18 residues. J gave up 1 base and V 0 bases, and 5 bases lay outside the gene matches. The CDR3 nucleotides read TGTGCCAGCAGTGAAGCAGGGGTAGCGGGAGGGTCCTACAATGAGCAGTTCTTC. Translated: CASSEAGVAGGSYNEQFF.

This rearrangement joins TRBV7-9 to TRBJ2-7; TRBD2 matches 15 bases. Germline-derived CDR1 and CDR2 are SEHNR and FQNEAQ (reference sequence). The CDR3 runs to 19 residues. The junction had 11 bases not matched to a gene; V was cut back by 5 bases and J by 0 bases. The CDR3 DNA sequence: TGTGCCAGCAGCCCCGCCCCGGGACTAGCGGGGGGAAGCTCCTACGAGCAGTACTTC. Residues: CASSPAPGLAGGSSYEQYF.

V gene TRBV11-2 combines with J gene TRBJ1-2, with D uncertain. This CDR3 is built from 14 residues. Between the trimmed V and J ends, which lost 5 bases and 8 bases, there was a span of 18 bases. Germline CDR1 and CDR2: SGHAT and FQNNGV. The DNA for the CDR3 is TGTGCCAGCAGCGATAGTTCGGGGATTGAAGGCTACACCTTC. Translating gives CASSDSSGIEGYTF.

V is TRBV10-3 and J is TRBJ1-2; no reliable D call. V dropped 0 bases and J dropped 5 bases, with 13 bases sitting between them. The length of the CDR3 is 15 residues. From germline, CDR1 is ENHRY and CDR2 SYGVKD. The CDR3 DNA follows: TGTGCCATCAGTGAGTCGAGCGGGTTTGGGTATGGCTACACCTTC. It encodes CAISESSGFGYGYTF.

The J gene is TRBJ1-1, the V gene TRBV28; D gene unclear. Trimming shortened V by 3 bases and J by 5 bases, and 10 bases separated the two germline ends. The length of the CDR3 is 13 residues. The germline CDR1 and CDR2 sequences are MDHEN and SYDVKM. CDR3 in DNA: TGTGCCAGCAGTTTGGGAGAGAGGACTGAAGCTTTCTTT. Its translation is CASSLGERTEAFF.

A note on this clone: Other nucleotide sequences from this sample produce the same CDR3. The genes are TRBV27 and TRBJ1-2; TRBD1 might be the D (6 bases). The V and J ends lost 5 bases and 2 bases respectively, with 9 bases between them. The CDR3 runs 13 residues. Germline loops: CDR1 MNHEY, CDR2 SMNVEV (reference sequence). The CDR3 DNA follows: TGTGCCAGCAGTATACAGGGAAACTATGGCTACACCTTC. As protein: CASSIQGNYGYTF.

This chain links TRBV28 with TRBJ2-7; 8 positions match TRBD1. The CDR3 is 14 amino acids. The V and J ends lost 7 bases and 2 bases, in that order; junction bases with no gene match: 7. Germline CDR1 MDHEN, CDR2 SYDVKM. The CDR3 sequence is CASTPGGRAYEQYF. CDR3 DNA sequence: TGTGCCAGCACTCCAGGGGGCAGAGCCTACGAGCAGTACTTC.

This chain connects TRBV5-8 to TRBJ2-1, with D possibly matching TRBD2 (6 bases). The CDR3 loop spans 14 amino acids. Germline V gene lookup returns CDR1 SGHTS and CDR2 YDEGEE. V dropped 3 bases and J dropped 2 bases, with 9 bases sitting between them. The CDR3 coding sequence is TGTGCCAGCAGCTCTGGAGGGGCCTACAATGAGCAGTTCTTC. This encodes CASSSGGAYNEQFF.

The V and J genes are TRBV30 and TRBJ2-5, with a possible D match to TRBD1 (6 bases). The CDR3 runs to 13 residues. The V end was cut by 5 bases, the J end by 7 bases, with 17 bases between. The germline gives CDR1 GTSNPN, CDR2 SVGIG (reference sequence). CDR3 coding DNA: TGTGCCTGGGACCGACAGGTGGAAGGGACCCAGTACTTC. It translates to CAWDRQVEGTQYF.

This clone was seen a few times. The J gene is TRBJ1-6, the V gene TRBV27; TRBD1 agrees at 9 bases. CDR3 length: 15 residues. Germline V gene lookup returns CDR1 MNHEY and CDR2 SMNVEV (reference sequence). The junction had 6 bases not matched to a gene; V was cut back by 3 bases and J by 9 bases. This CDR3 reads CASSFIGQGSSPLHF. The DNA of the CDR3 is TGTGCCAGCAGTTTCATAGGACAGGGGAGTTCACCCCTCCACTTT.

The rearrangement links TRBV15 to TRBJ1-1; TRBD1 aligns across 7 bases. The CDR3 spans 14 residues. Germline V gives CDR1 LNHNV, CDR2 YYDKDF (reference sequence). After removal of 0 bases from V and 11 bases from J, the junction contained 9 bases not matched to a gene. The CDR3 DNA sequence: TGTGCCACCAGCAGAGATCGGGGACAGCTGCCTGCTTTCTTT. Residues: CATSRDRGQLPAFF.

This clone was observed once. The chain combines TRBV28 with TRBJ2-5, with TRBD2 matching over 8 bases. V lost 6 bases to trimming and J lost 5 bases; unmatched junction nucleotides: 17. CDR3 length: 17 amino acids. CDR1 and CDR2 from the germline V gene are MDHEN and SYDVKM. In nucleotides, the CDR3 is TGTGCCAGCAGGTCCGTGGGGATCGGGGGGGCCTGGGAGACCCAGTACTTC. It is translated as CASRSVGIGGAWETQYF.

As DNA, the CDR3 is TGTGCCAGCAGTTTAGAGAGGCTCGGCTACACCTTC. Residues: CASSLERLGYTF. J is TRBJ1-2 and V is TRBV28; D gene unclear. Between the trimmed V and J ends, which lost 2 bases and 8 bases, there was a span of 9 bases. The CDR3 has 12 amino acids. CDR1 is MDHEN, CDR2 SYDVKM, per germline.

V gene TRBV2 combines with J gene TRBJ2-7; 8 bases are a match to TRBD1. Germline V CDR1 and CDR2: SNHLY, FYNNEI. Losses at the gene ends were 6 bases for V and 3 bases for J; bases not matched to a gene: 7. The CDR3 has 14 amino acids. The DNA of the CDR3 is TGTGCCAGCAGCGTCAGGACAGGGAACTACGAGCAGTACTTC. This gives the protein CASSVRTGNYEQYF.

In DNA form, the CDR3 reads TGTGCCAGCAGCCCCCTACTAGCGGATACGCAGTATTTT. This encodes CASSPLLADTQYF. This chain joins TRBV11-2 and TRBJ2-3; 7 bases fit TRBD2. From germline, CDR1 is SGHAT and CDR2 FQNNGV. The CDR3 loop spans 13 amino acids. Trimming took 5 bases from V and 6 from J; bases not matched to a gene: 5. Based on the CDR3 plus reference TRBV11-2 and TRBJ2-3, the full variable domain is EAGVAQSPRYKIIEKRQSVAFWCNPISGHATLYWYQQILGQGPKLLIQFQNNGVVDDSQLPKDRFSAERLKGVDSTLKIQPAKLEDSAVYLCASSPLLADTQYFGPGTRLTVL.

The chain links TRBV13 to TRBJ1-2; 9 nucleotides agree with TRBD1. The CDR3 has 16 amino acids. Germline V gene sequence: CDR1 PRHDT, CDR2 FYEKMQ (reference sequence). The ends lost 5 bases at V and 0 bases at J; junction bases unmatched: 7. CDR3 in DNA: TGTGCCAGCAGCCTCCGACAGGGGGTTGCTAACTATGGCTACACCTTC. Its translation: CASSLRQGVANYGYTF.

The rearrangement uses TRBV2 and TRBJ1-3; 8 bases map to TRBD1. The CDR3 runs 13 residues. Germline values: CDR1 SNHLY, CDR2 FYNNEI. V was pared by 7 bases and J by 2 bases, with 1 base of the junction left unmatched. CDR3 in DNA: TGTGCCAGCAAGGACAGGGCTGGAAACACCATATATTTT. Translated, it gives CASKDRAGNTIYF.

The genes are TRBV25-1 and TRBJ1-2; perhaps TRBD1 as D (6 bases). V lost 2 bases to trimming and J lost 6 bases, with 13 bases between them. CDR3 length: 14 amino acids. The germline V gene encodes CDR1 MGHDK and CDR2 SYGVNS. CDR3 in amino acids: CASSEGAGVDGYTF. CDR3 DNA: TGTGCCAGCAGTGAAGGGGCAGGGGTCGATGGCTACACCTTC.

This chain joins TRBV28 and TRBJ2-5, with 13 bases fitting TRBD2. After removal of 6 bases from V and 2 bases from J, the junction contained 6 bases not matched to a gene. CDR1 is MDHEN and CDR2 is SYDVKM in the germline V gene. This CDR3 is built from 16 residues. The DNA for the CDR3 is TGTGCCAGCAGGAAGGGACTAGCGGGATTACAAGAGACCCAGTACTTC. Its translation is CASRKGLAGLQETQYF.

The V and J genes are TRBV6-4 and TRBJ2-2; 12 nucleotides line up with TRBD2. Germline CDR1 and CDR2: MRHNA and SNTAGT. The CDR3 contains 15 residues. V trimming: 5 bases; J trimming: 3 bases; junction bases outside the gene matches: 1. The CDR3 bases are TGTGCCAGCAGTCGGACTAGCGGGGACACCGGGGAGCTGTTTTTT. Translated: CASSRTSGDTGELFF.

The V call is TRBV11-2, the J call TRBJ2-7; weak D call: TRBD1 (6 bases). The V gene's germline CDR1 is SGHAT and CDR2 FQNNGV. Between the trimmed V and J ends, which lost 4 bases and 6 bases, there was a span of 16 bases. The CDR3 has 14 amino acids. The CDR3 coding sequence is TGTGCCAGCAGCTCGAACAGGGAAGGGGGCGAGCAGTACTTC. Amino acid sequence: CASSSNREGGEQYF. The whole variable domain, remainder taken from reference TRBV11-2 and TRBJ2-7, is EAGVAQSPRYKIIEKRQSVAFWCNPISGHATLYWYQQILGQGPKLLIQFQNNGVVDDSQLPKDRFSAERLKGVDSTLKIQPAKLEDSAVYLCASSSNREGGEQYFGPGTRLTVT.

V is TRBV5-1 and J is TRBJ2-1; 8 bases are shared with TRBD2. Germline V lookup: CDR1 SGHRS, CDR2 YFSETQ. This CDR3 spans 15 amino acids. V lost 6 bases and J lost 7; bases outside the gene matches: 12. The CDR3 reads CASTLGSGSSNEQFF. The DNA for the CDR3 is TGCGCCAGCACCCTAGGCAGCGGGAGTAGTAATGAGCAGTTCTTC.

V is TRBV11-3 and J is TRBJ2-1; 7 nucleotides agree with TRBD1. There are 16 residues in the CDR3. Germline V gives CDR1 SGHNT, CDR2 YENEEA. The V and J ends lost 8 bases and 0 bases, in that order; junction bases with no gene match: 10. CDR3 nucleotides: TGTGCCAGCGGAGGAACAGGGGACAGCTCCTACAATGAGCAGTTCTTC. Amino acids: CASGGTGDSSYNEQFF.

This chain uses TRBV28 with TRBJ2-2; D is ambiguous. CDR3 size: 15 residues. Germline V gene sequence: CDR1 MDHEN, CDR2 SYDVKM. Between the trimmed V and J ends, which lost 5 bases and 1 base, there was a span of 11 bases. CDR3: CASSQTPENTGELFF. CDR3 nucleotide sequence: TGTGCCAGCAGTCAAACGCCAGAGAACACCGGGGAGCTGTTTTTT.

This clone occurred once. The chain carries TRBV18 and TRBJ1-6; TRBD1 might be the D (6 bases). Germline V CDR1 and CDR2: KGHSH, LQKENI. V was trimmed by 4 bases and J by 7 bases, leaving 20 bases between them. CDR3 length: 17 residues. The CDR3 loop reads CASSLIVVDSPNSPLHF. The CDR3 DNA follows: TGTGCCAGCTCACTTATAGTGGTGGACAGCCCGAATTCACCCCTCCACTTT.

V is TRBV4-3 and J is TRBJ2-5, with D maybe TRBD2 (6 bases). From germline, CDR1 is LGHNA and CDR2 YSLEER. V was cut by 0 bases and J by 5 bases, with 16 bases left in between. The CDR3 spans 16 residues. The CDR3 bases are TGCGCCAGCAGCCAAGATTGGTTGGCCGCGGGGGAGACCCAGTACTTC. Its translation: CASSQDWLAAGETQYF.